The source of this TCR beta chain is a study of response to subunit inactivated influenza vaccine. V dropped 3 bases and J dropped 7 bases, with 16 bases sitting between them. Looked up from germline, CDR1 is SGDLS and CDR2 is YYNGEE. There are 14 residues in the CDR3. In TCRdb, the RT-PCR reads were re-called with MiXCR into one record per CDR3 protein. The top ten hold roughly 10% of the sample, which has fewer than 800,000 distinct CDR3 sequences, about 15% seen once. The receptor was isolated from a man aged 45 to 65 who received an inactivated influenza vaccine. Here the sequenced sample was PBMCs from blood, taken about 13 days after vaccination. This rearrangement joins TRBV9 to TRBJ2-5; possible D gene TRBD2, 5 bases. The CDR3 bases are TGTGCCAGCAGCGCGCGGGCGGAAATGGGGACCCAGTACTTC. Translating it yields CASSARAEMGTQYF.